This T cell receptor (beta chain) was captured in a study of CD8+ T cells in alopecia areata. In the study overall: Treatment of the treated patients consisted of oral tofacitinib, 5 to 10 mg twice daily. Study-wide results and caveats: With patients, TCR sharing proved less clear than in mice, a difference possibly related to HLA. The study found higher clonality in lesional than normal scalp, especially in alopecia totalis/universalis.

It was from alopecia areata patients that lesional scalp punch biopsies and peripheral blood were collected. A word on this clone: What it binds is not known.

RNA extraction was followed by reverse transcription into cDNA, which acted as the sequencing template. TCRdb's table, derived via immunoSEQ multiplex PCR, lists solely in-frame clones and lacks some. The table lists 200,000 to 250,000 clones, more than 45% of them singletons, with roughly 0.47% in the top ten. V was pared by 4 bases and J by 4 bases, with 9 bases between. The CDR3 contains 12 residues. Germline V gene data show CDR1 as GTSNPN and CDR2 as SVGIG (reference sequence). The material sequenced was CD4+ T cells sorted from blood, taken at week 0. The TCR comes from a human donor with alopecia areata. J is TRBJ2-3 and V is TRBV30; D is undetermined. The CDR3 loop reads CAWTVGSDTQYF. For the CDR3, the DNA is TGTGCCTGGACCGTGGGTTCAGATACGCAGTATTTT.